This TCR beta chain emerged from a study of shared clonotypes between healthy human individuals. Sequencing used immunoSEQ multiplex PCR; TCRdb keeps in-frame clones, though not all of them. Here the sample spans roughly 640,000 clones, roughly 70% being singletons. The V gene lost 6 bases and the J gene lost 6 bases, with 7 bases spanning the gap. CDR3 length: 11 residues. Per germline, CDR1 LNHDA and CDR2 SQIVND (reference sequence). For this clone: Its specificity is unknown.

Study outcomes and limitations: Non-shared clonotypes displayed generation probabilities falling below those of clonotypes present in all four donors.

The TCR originated in a woman in her 30s in good health. The chain joins TRBV19 to TRBJ2-3, with D possibly being TRBD2 (5 bases). Sequencing was performed on memory CD4+ T cells sorted from blood. Subset noted: CD45RA-negative fraction. The CDR3 bases are TGTGCCAGTAGAAGGGAGGATACGCAGTATTTT. Translating gives CASRREDTQYF. The full variable domain, completed using reference TRBV19 and TRBJ2-3, is DGGITQSPKYLFRKEGQNVTLSCEQNLNHDAMYWYRQDPGQGLRLIYYSQIVNDFQKGDIAEGYSVSREKKESFPLTVTSAQKNPTAFYLCASRREDTQYFGPGTRLTVL.